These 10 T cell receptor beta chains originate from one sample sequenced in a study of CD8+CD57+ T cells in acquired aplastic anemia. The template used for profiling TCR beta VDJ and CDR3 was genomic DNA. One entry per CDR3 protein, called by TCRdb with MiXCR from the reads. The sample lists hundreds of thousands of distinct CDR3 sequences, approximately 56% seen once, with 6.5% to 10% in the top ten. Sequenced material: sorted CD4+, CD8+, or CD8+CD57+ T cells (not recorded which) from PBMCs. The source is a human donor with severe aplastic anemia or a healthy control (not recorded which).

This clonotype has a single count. Here the CDR3 reads CASSWATGGNTGELFF. In DNA form, the CDR3 reads TGCGCCAGCAGCTGGGCCACAGGGGGAAACACCGGGGAGCTGTTTTTT. This rearrangement joins TRBV5-1 to TRBJ2-2; 8 bases map to TRBD1. Trimming removed 3 bases from V and 2 bases from J; junction bases left unmatched: 6. CDR1 SGHRS and CDR2 YFSETQ come from the germline V gene. This CDR3 is 16 amino acids long.

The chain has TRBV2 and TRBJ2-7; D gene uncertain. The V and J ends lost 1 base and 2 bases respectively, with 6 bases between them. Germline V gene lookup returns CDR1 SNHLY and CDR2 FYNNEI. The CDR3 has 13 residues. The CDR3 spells CASSEVPTYEQYF. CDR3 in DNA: TGTGCCAGCAGTGAAGTCCCCACCTACGAGCAGTACTTC.

The CDR3 is CASSDTTGGSYNSPLHF. CDR3 nucleotide sequence: TGTGCCAGCAGTGATACAACAGGGGGCTCCTATAATTCACCCCTCCACTTT. This chain connects TRBV25-1 to TRBJ1-6; 8 nucleotides agree with TRBD1. V was clipped by 3 bases and J by 0 bases; unmatched bases: 4. The germline V gene encodes CDR1 MGHDK and CDR2 SYGVNS. The CDR3 extends over 17 amino acids.

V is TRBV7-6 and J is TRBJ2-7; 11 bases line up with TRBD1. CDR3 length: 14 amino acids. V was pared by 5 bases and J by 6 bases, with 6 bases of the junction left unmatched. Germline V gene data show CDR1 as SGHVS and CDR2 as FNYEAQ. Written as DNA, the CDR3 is TGTGCCAGCAGCCCTGGGACAGGGGGGCTCGAGCAGTACTTC. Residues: CASSPGTGGLEQYF.

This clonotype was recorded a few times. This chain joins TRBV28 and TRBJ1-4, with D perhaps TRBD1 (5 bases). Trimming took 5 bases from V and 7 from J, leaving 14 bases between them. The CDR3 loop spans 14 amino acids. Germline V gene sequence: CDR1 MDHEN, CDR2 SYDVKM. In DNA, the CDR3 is TGTGCCAGCAGTCCTCTTGGGGCTAGTGAAAAACTGTTTTTT. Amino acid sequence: CASSPLGASEKLFF.

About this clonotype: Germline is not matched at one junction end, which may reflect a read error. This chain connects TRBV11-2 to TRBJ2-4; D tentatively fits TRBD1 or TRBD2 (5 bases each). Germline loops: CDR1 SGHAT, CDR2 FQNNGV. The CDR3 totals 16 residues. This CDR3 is CASSLDRVTGQNIQHF. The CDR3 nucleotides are TGTGCCAGCAGCTTAGATCGTGTAACGGGGCAAAACATTCAGCACTTC.

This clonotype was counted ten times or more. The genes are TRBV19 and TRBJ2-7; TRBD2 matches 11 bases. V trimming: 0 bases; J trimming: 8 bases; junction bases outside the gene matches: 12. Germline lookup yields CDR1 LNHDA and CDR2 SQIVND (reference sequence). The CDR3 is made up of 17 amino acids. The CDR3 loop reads CASSIDRLAGSLFKQYF. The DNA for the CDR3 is TGTGCCAGTAGTATAGACCGACTAGCGGGGAGCCTCTTCAAGCAGTACTTC.

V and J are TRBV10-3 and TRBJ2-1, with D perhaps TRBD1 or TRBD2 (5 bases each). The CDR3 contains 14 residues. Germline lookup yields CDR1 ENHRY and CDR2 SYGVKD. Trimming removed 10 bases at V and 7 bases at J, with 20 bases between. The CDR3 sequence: CASTHGDRPNEQFF. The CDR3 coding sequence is TGTGCCAGCACCCATGGGGACCGTCCGAATGAGCAGTTCTTC.

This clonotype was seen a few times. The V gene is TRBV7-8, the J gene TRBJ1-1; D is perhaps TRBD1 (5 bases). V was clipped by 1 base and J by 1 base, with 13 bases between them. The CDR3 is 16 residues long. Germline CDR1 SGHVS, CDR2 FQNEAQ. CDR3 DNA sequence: TGTGCCAGCAGCTTAGATTTGGCCGGACAGAACACTGAAGCTTTCTTT. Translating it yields CASSLDLAGQNTEAFF.

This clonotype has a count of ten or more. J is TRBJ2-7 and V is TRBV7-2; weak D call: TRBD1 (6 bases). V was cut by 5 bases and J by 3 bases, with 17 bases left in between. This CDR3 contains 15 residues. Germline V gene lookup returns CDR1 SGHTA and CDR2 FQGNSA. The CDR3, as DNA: TGTGCCAGCAGCCTACAGGGCGCCCTAGACTACGAGCAGTACTTC. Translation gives CASSLQGALDYEQYF.